Following are 9 T cell receptor beta chains from one sample sequenced in a study of OX40 agonist ivuxolimab in advanced cancers. Repertoires were generated with immunoSEQ multiplex PCR, while TCRdb's copy carries only in-frame clones and drops some. The table lists tens of thousands of clones, more than 70% of them singletons, with under 0.7% in the top ten. Source: CD4+ or CD8+ T cells sorted from blood, taken in a trial of the OX40 agonist ivuxolimab. The origin of the receptors is an adult with an advanced solid tumor such as melanoma, head and neck, liver or kidney cancer.

This clone was found once. This rearrangement joins TRBV6-6 to TRBJ2-3, with 9 bases aligning to TRBD2. The CDR3 is 16 amino acids. Looked up from germline, CDR1 is MNHNY and CDR2 is SVGAGI (reference sequence). The J segment lost 2 bases and the V segment lost 6 bases, leaving 9 bases of the junction unmatched. CDR3: CASSHGAGGSTDTQYF. In DNA, the CDR3 is TGTGCCAGCAGCCACGGGGCGGGGGGGTCCACAGATACGCAGTATTTT.

This clone has just one count. This chain connects TRBV7-2 to TRBJ1-2; D is uncertain. Germline CDR1 SGHTA, CDR2 FQGNSA. The length of the CDR3 is 15 residues. The V end was cut by 0 bases, the J end by 1 base, with 9 bases between. CDR3 residues: CASSLAAGSNYGYTF. Written as DNA, the CDR3 is TGTGCCAGCAGCTTAGCGGCAGGCAGTAACTATGGCTACACCTTC.

This clone was observed a few times. CDR3 region: CASSQGPYNEQFF. DNA for the CDR3: TGTGCCAGCTCACAGGGGCCATACAATGAGCAGTTCTTC. The chain employs TRBV18 and TRBJ2-1, with a weak D call TRBD1 (5 bases). Germline loops: CDR1 KGHSH, CDR2 LQKENI. CDR3 size: 13 residues. V was cut by 4 bases and J by 4 bases, with 8 bases left in between.

This clone was observed a single time. The chain recombines TRBV2 with TRBJ2-3; the D is unclear. This CDR3 region has 14 residues. With 4 bases removed from V and 0 bases from J, the gap between germline ends came to 8 bases. Germline CDR1 reads SNHLY; CDR2 reads FYNNEI. The CDR3 sequence is CASSGNPSTDTQYF. In nucleotides, the CDR3 is TGTGCCAGCAGTGGCAACCCCAGCACAGATACGCAGTATTTT.

The chain is built from TRBV11-2 and TRBJ2-1; D unclear. The CDR3 runs 13 residues. Trimming took off 1 base at V and 3 bases at J, with 4 bases between the two ends. CDR1 is SGHAT, CDR2 FQNNGV, per germline. The CDR3 nucleotides read TGTGCCAGCAGCTTAGGGCTCTACAATGAGCAGTTCTTC. It translates to CASSLGLYNEQFF. The whole variable domain, filled in from reference TRBV11-2 and TRBJ2-1, reads EAGVAQSPRYKIIEKRQSVAFWCNPISGHATLYWYQQILGQGPKLLIQFQNNGVVDDSQLPKDRFSAERLKGVDSTLKIQPAKLEDSAVYLCASSLGLYNEQFFGPGTRLTVL.

CDR3 in amino acids: CASSGSRGSGNTIYF. The CDR3 region has the DNA TGTGCCAGCAGTGGTAGCAGGGGATCCGGAAACACCATATATTTT. V is TRBV2 and J is TRBJ1-3, with D possibly being TRBD1 (6 bases). Germline lookup yields CDR1 SNHLY and CDR2 FYNNEI. The CDR3 extends over 15 amino acids. V lost 4 bases and J lost 4, with 14 bases in between.

The V and J genes are TRBV19 and TRBJ1-2; D might be TRBD1 (5 bases). The CDR3 has 14 amino acids. V lost 8 bases to trimming and J lost 3 bases, with 16 bases between them. Germline V gives CDR1 LNHDA, CDR2 SQIVND (reference sequence). CDR3 in DNA: TGTGCCAGTGCACGGGACCGGGGCGACTATGGCTACACCTTC. Translation gives CASARDRGDYGYTF.

This clone is medium-sized. This chain connects TRBV19 to TRBJ1-2; the match to TRBD1 covers 9 bases. Trimming cost V 5 bases and J 8 bases; bases outside gene matches: 18. This CDR3 is 17 amino acids long. Germline-derived CDR1 and CDR2 are LNHDA and SQIVND (reference sequence). This CDR3 is CASSPKGAGTGRGGYTF. The CDR3 bases are TGTGCCAGTAGTCCTAAAGGGGCCGGGACAGGGCGAGGGGGCTACACCTTC. Full variable domain (missing parts from reference TRBV19 and TRBJ1-2): DGGITQSPKYLFRKEGQNVTLSCEQNLNHDAMYWYRQDPGQGLRLIYYSQIVNDFQKGDIAEGYSVSREKKESFPLTVTSAQKNPTAFYLCASSPKGAGTGRGGYTFGSGTRLTVV.

The chain recombines TRBV18 with TRBJ2-2, with 7 nucleotides matching TRBD1. Looked up from germline, CDR1 is KGHSH and CDR2 is LQKENI. V was pared by 1 base and J by 5 bases, with 7 bases of the junction left unmatched. The CDR3 runs to 16 residues. The CDR3 sequence: CASSPRGQATTGELFF. The DNA for the CDR3 is TGTGCCAGCTCACCACGAGGACAGGCTACAACCGGGGAGCTGTTTTTT. The entire variable domain, with the rest obtained from reference TRBV18 and TRBJ2-2, is as follows: NAGVMQNPRHLVRRRGQEARLRCSPMKGHSHVYWYRQLPEEGLKFMVYLQKENIIDESGMPKERFSAEFPKEGPSILRIQQVVRGDSAAYFCASSPRGQATTGELFFGEGSRLTVL.